A selection of T cell receptor beta chains follows, all from one sample in a study of shared clonotypes between healthy human individuals. The protocol was immunoSEQ multiplex PCR, while the TCRdb copy is restricted to in-frame clones and leaves out a portion. This table holds fewer than 3 million clones, roughly 90% found once. The specimen was naive CD4+ T cells from PBMCs. Every receptor here comes from a man between 18 and 29 years old in good health. Some clones in this sample may be carry-over from other donors' samples. CDR3s include the opening cysteine and the closing phenylalanine or tryptophan. Fields, in order: CDR3 DNA, CDR3 protein, D gene, J gene, clone size, V gene. A D gene is named only where the DNA matches it firmly. The size of a clone is reported for some rows only, either as once, few or many, or as a class for expanded clones.

CDR3nt: TGTGCCAGCAGTTCCCGTGTAGGGACCCAGTACTTC
CDR3aa: CASSSRVGTQYF
d_gene: NA
j_gene: TRBJ2-5
abundance: NA
v_gene: TRBV6-6

CDR3nt: TGTGCCACTAGGTTTCAGGGGAGCTCCTACGAGCAGTACTTC
CDR3aa: CATRFQGSSYEQYF
d_gene: NA
j_gene: TRBJ2-7
abundance: NA
v_gene: TRBV6-1

CDR3nt: TGTGCCAGCAGTGAATCCTCAGGGCGCGAGACCCAGTACTTC
CDR3aa: CASSESSGRETQYF
d_gene: NA
j_gene: TRBJ2-5
abundance: NA
v_gene: TRBV25-1

CDR3nt: TGTGCCAGCAGTCCCCGTATGGGACAGGGAGGGGAGACCCAGTACTTC
CDR3aa: CASSPRMGQGGETQYF
d_gene: TRBD1
j_gene: TRBJ2-5
abundance: NA
v_gene: TRBV28

CDR3nt: TGCGCCAGCAGCTTGGAACAGCCATACTCCTACGAGCAGTACTTC
CDR3aa: CASSLEQPYSYEQYF
d_gene: NA
j_gene: TRBJ2-7
abundance: NA
v_gene: TRBV5-1

CDR3nt: TGTGCCAGCAGCCCTGGACAGTCCTACAATGAGCAGTTCTTC
CDR3aa: CASSPGQSYNEQFF
d_gene: NA
j_gene: TRBJ2-1
abundance: NA
v_gene: TRBV5-6

CDR3nt: TGTGCCAGCAGTCCGCGGGGCCAAATCAATGAGCAGTTCTTC
CDR3aa: CASSPRGQINEQFF
d_gene: NA
j_gene: TRBJ2-1
abundance: NA
v_gene: TRBV27

CDR3nt: TGTGCCAGCACCACGGGACAGGGGAGACAGCCCCAGCATTTT
CDR3aa: CASTTGQGRQPQHF
d_gene: TRBD1
j_gene: TRBJ1-5
abundance: NA
v_gene: TRBV6-1

CDR3nt: TGTGCCAGCAGCGTAGCTGGGAGCGGGAGCTTGTACGAGCAGTACTTC
CDR3aa: CASSVAGSGSLYEQYF
d_gene: TRBD2
j_gene: TRBJ2-7
abundance: NA
v_gene: TRBV9

CDR3nt: TGTGCCACCAAGGACTTCAGAGGCAATCAGCCCCAGCATTTT
CDR3aa: CATKDFRGNQPQHF
d_gene: NA
j_gene: TRBJ1-5
abundance: NA
v_gene: TRBV28

CDR3nt: TGTGCCAGCAGCTTGGTTCGGGGGGTAGGCAATCAGCCCCAGCATTTT
CDR3aa: CASSLVRGVGNQPQHF
d_gene: NA
j_gene: TRBJ1-5
abundance: NA
v_gene: TRBV5-8

CDR3nt: TGTGCCAGCAGTGAGAGGGACACTGAAGCTTTCTTT
CDR3aa: CASSERDTEAFF
d_gene: NA
j_gene: TRBJ1-1
abundance: few
v_gene: TRBV2

CDR3nt: TGCGCCAGCAGCTCCGTTGGGGGGTTCACTGAAGCTTTCTTT
CDR3aa: CASSSVGGFTEAFF
d_gene: NA
j_gene: TRBJ1-1
abundance: NA
v_gene: TRBV5-1

CDR3nt: TGTGCCAGTAGGCAAGGGGCTTTAGGGGCGGAGAAACTGTTTTTT
CDR3aa: CASRQGALGAEKLFF
d_gene: NA
j_gene: TRBJ1-4
abundance: NA
v_gene: TRBV19

CDR3nt: TGCAGTGCTAGAGCACTGGGGTGGGCTTTCTTT
CDR3aa: CSARALGWAFF
d_gene: NA
j_gene: TRBJ1-1
abundance: few
v_gene: TRBV20-1

CDR3nt: TGCGCCAGCAGCGGGGGAGAGACCCAGTACTTC
CDR3aa: CASSGGETQYF
d_gene: NA
j_gene: TRBJ2-5
abundance: NA
v_gene: TRBV5-1

CDR3nt: TGTGCCAGCAGCCGGGACGGCACAGATACGCAGTATTTT
CDR3aa: CASSRDGTDTQYF
d_gene: NA
j_gene: TRBJ2-3
abundance: NA
v_gene: TRBV6-5

CDR3nt: TGTGCCAGTAGTAGAGAGTTCACAGATACGCAGTATTTT
CDR3aa: CASSREFTDTQYF
d_gene: NA
j_gene: TRBJ2-3
abundance: NA
v_gene: TRBV19

CDR3nt: TGTGCCAGCAGCGGGCGGGTACTTGGAACAACAGATACGCAGTATTTT
CDR3aa: CASSGRVLGTTDTQYF
d_gene: NA
j_gene: TRBJ2-3
abundance: once
v_gene: TRBV11-2